Following are 10 T cell receptor beta chains from one sample sequenced in a study of CD8 T cells in ankylosing spondylitis. Study outcomes and limitations: In ankylosing spondylitis blood, a motif of seven to nine highly homologous TCR beta variants appeared characteristic.

Antigens of these TCRs are unknown. TCRdb reanalysed the 5' RACE reads using MiXCR and keeps one entry per CDR3 protein. The profile shows around 480,000 distinct CDR3 sequences, 17% of them singletons. The sample comprised blood, either unsorted or a sorted T cell fraction (not recorded which). Receptors were obtained from a male donor with ankylosing spondylitis.

This clonotype was seen a handful of times. The chain couples TRBV28 to TRBJ2-7; 7 positions match TRBD1. This CDR3 is 12 amino acids long. V trimming: 10 bases; J trimming: 12 bases; junction bases outside the gene matches: 15. Per germline, CDR1 MDHEN and CDR2 SYDVKM. This CDR3 reads CATAFDPGQSYF. CDR3 in DNA: TGTGCCACCGCTTTCGACCCGGGACAGTCGTACTTC. Variable domain in full (rest from reference TRBV28 and TRBJ2-7): DVKVTQSSRYLVKRTGEKVFLECVQDMDHENMFWYRQDPGLGLRLIYFSYDVKMKEKGDIPEGYSVSREKKERFSLILESASTNQTSMYLCATAFDPGQSYFGPGTRLTVT.

This clonotype was detected ten times or more. This chain joins TRBV11-2 and TRBJ1-1, with unresolved D. V lost 6 bases to trimming and J lost 5 bases, with 13 bases between them. The CDR3 is 13 amino acids. Germline CDR1 is SGHAT and CDR2 is FQNNGV. The CDR3 DNA follows: TGTGCCAGCAGTTTGGACCTGGGGACTGAAGCTTTCTTT. It is translated as CASSLDLGTEAFF.

This clonotype was counted between two and nine times. The V and J genes are TRBV20-1 and TRBJ2-1, with a tentative D call TRBD2 (7 bases). CDR3 length equals 17 residues. Trimming pared 2 bases from V and 0 bases from J, leaving 17 bases between. CDR1 and CDR2 from the germline V gene are DFQATT and SNEGSKA (reference sequence). In nucleotides, the CDR3 is TGCAGTGCTAGAAAGGGGGGCGGGAGAAGCTCCTACAATGAGCAGTTCTTC. Amino acids: CSARKGGGRSSYNEQFF.

This clonotype was recorded many times. The rearrangement uses TRBV7-2 and TRBJ2-2, with a weak D call TRBD1 (6 bases). Trimming took off 6 bases at V and 3 bases at J, with 11 bases between the two ends. Germline V lookup: CDR1 SGHTA, CDR2 FQGNSA. The CDR3 is made up of 14 amino acids. Here the CDR3 reads CASRLDSHTGELFF. DNA of the CDR3: TGTGCCAGCAGATTGGACAGCCACACCGGGGAGCTGTTTTTT.

This clonotype was observed at least ten times. The chain is built from TRBV20-1 and TRBJ1-1; 8 positions agree with TRBD1. Germline values: CDR1 DFQATT, CDR2 SNEGSKA (reference sequence). Trimming removed 4 bases from V and 5 bases from J; junction bases left unmatched: 6. This CDR3 is 13 amino acids long. For the CDR3, the DNA is TGCAGTGCTAACCCGACAGGGGTAACTGAAGCTTTCTTT. Amino acid sequence: CSANPTGVTEAFF.

The chain links TRBV6-5 to TRBJ1-2; perhaps TRBD1 as D (5 bases). The V gene lost 4 bases and the J gene lost 8 bases, with 11 bases spanning the gap. The CDR3 sequence is 12 residues long. Germline CDR1 is MNHEY and CDR2 is SVGAGI. CDR3 nucleotides: TGTGCCAGCAGTTTGGGGGGGTTCGGCTACACCTTC. This sequence encodes CASSLGGFGYTF.

V and J are TRBV20-1 and TRBJ1-2; possible D gene TRBD1, 6 bases. Trimming removed 5 bases at V and 4 bases at J, with 20 bases between. Germline lookup yields CDR1 DFQATT and CDR2 SNEGSKA (reference sequence). CDR3 length equals 15 residues. In DNA, the CDR3 is TGCAGTGCTGAACACCCCCGGGGGGCCCTCTATGGCTACACCTTC. Encoded protein: CSAEHPRGALYGYTF.

This clonotype was recorded at least ten times. The rearrangement joins TRBV12-3 or TRBV12-4 to TRBJ2-3; D is uncertain. The CDR3 totals 12 residues. The germline V and J ends were trimmed by 5 bases and 7 bases, with 10 bases remaining between them. Written as DNA, the CDR3 is TGTGCCAGCAGTAGGGTCCCGAATACGCAGTATTTT. Translation: CASSRVPNTQYF.

V usage is TRBV6-2 or TRBV6-3 and J usage is TRBJ2-3, with 8 bases matching TRBD2. The germline V gene encodes CDR1 MNHEY and CDR2 SVGEGT. The CDR3 length is 14 residues. V shed 4 bases, J shed 6 bases, and the junction held 6 bases outside the gene matches. The CDR3 here is CASSLSGSGDTQYF. The CDR3 region has the DNA TGTGCCAGCAGTTTGAGCGGGAGCGGGGATACGCAGTATTTT.

This clonotype was recorded many times. This chain links TRBV10-3 with TRBJ2-7; 8 bases match TRBD1. Germline V gene sequence: CDR1 ENHRY, CDR2 SYGVKD. J was trimmed by 2 bases and V by 11 bases; bases with no gene match: 11. The CDR3 is made up of 14 amino acids. CDR3 coding DNA: TGTGCCTCCCGATCCGACAGGGGAACCTACGAGCAGTACTTC. This translates into CASRSDRGTYEQYF.